This passage covers 20 T cell receptor beta chains from one sample sequenced in a study of blood T cell repertoires in COVID-19. Data came from immunoSEQ multiplex PCR; TCRdb stores just in-frame clones and leaves some out. The sample lists fewer than 250,000 clones, around 85% occurring once. The sample taken for sequencing was peripheral blood. Source of these receptors: a woman aged 45-59 years with acute or convalescent COVID-19.

In its sample, this clone was seen a few times. The rearrangement joins TRBV7-2 to TRBJ2-3; weak D call: TRBD1 (5 bases). This CDR3 is built from 13 residues. Trimming removed 2 bases at V and 7 bases at J, with 10 bases between. Per the germline V gene, CDR1 is SGHTA and CDR2 is FQGNSA. The CDR3 loop reads CASSLSQGYTQYF. Here the CDR3 DNA reads TGTGCCAGCAGCTTATCCCAGGGTTATACGCAGTATTTT.

This chain connects TRBV6-2 or TRBV6-3 to TRBJ1-5; D might be TRBD1 (5 bases). Germline V gene sequence: CDR1 MNHEY, CDR2 SVGEGT. Trimming took off 6 bases at V and 6 bases at J, with 15 bases between the two ends. CDR3 length: 14 residues. In nucleotides, the CDR3 is TGTGCCAGCAGCGACCCTACGGGGGGTCAGCCCCAGCATTTT. It is translated as CASSDPTGGQPQHF.

The chain couples TRBV14 to TRBJ2-5; 14 bases map to TRBD2. Germline values: CDR1 SGHDN, CDR2 FVKESK. The V and J ends lost 5 bases and 1 base, in that order; junction bases with no gene match: 6. This CDR3 has 17 residues. The DNA of the CDR3 is TGTGCCAGCAGCTGGACTAGCGGGGGGTCCGGCCAAGAGACCCAGTACTTC. It specifies CASSWTSGGSGQETQYF.

The V gene is TRBV15, the J gene TRBJ2-1, with a tentative D call TRBD2 (5 bases). V was shortened by 0 bases and J by 4 bases, with 19 bases between the two germline ends. The CDR3 runs to 18 residues. Germline CDR1 and CDR2: LNHNV and YYDKDF (reference sequence). The CDR3 coding sequence is TGTGCCACCAGCAGAGATACGAGGGAACGACGGAGTTACAATGAGCAGTTCTTC. Its translation is CATSRDTRERRSYNEQFF.

This chain joins TRBV19 and TRBJ1-4, with 8 bases that match TRBD1. The junction had 3 bases not matched to a gene; V was cut back by 4 bases and J by 5 bases. The CDR3 consists of 14 residues. Germline V gene data show CDR1 as LNHDA and CDR2 as SQIVND (reference sequence). DNA of the CDR3: TGTGCCAGTAGTACAGGGGGCGGAAATGAAAAACTGTTTTTT. This codes for CASSTGGGNEKLFF.

This chain joins TRBV7-8 and TRBJ2-3; TRBD2 aligns across 10 bases. V lost 1 base, J lost 5 bases, and 6 bases stayed unmatched. This CDR3 is 16 amino acids long. The germline V gene encodes CDR1 SGHVS and CDR2 FQNEAQ. The CDR3 region has the DNA TGTGCCAGCAGCTTAGTACTAGCGGGGAGGGTAGATACGCAGTATTTT. Amino acids: CASSLVLAGRVDTQYF.

V and J are TRBV12-3 or TRBV12-4 and TRBJ2-3; D gene ambiguous. Trimming stripped 6 bases from V and 5 bases from J, with 6 bases between. The CDR3 consists of 11 residues. The CDR3 loop is CASRPVDTQYF. CDR3 nucleotides: TGTGCCAGCAGGCCGGTAGATACGCAGTATTTT.

This clone was observed many times. Other DNA sequences in this specimen translate into the identical CDR3. This chain connects TRBV28 to TRBJ2-4; a possible D gene is TRBD1 (6 bases). The CDR3 loop spans 14 amino acids. Per the germline V gene, CDR1 is MDHEN and CDR2 is SYDVKM. Trimming cost V 3 bases and J 4 bases, with 10 bases left between them. The CDR3 region has the DNA TGTGCCAGCAGTTTGAGACAGGCTAAAAACATTCAGTACTTC. Protein: CASSLRQAKNIQYF.

The chain links TRBV24-1 to TRBJ2-1, with D tentatively TRBD1 (6 bases). This CDR3 region has 14 residues. Trimming stripped 4 bases from V and 5 bases from J, with 11 bases between. Germline values: CDR1 KGHDR, CDR2 SFDVKD. The CDR3 DNA reads as TGTGCCACCAGTGACAGGACAGTCGACAATGAGCAGTTCTTC. Its translation is CATSDRTVDNEQFF.

The chain employs TRBV7-6 and TRBJ2-1, with 9 bases aligning to TRBD1. The ends lost 4 bases at V and 4 bases at J; junction bases unmatched: 5. This CDR3 is 15 amino acids long. Germline-derived CDR1 and CDR2 are SGHVS and FNYEAQ. CDR3 coding DNA: TGTGCCAGCAGCTCCCGACAGGGGGGGTACAATGAGCAGTTCTTC. Its translation is CASSSRQGGYNEQFF.

The rearrangement uses TRBV25-1 and TRBJ2-7; TRBD1 matches 8 bases. The germline V gene encodes CDR1 MGHDK and CDR2 SYGVNS. The CDR3 is 14 residues long. Trimming at V came to 4 bases and at J to 4 bases, leaving 6 bases not matched to a gene. For the CDR3, the DNA is TGTGCCAGCAGTGGCCGCGGGACAGGATACGAGCAGTACTTC. It codes for CASSGRGTGYEQYF.

In DNA form, the CDR3 reads TGTGCCAGCAGCCAAGGTGGTTATAGCGGGAGATTCGGAAACATTCAGTACTTC. Translated, it gives CASSQGGYSGRFGNIQYF. The chain joins TRBV3-1 (or the pseudogene TRBV3-2) to TRBJ2-4, with TRBD2 identical over 9 bases. With V trimmed by 1 base and J by 6 bases, 13 bases remained unmatched. CDR1 LGHDT and CDR2 YNNKEL come from the germline V gene (reference sequence). This CDR3 contains 18 residues.

This clone was counted a few times. The CDR3 DNA sequence: TGTGCCAGCAGTTCCCCCAGGGCGGGGGAGGTGGGTGGCTACACCTTC. Its protein is CASSSPRAGEVGGYTF. The chain carries TRBV28 and TRBJ1-2, with D tentatively TRBD1 (5 bases). Germline-derived CDR1 and CDR2 are MDHEN and SYDVKM. The length of the CDR3 is 16 residues. V gave up 4 bases and J gave up 7 bases, with 22 bases separating them.

Only one count was recorded for this clone. The V call is TRBV6-5, the J call TRBJ2-7, with TRBD1 matching 12 bases. This CDR3 is 15 amino acids long. V shed 2 bases and J 5 bases; nucleotides not matched to a gene: 4. Germline V gene sequence: CDR1 MNHEY, CDR2 SVGAGI. The CDR3 is CASSYTGQGAHEQYF. The CDR3 DNA reads TGTGCCAGCAGTTACACGGGACAGGGGGCCCACGAGCAGTACTTC.

The chain is built from TRBV19 and TRBJ2-3; 7 positions agree with TRBD1. The trim removed 4 bases at V and 5 bases at J, leaving 6 bases unmatched. This CDR3 spans 14 amino acids. Germline CDR1 reads LNHDA; CDR2 reads SQIVND (reference sequence). The CDR3 nucleotides are TGTGCCAGTAGTAATGGCCAGGGGGTAGATACGCAGTATTTT. This translates into CASSNGQGVDTQYF.

This clone was seen just once. The V call is TRBV6-5, the J call TRBJ2-1, with D perhaps TRBD2 (6 bases). The CDR3 has 14 amino acids. From germline, CDR1 is MNHEY and CDR2 SVGAGI. V gave up 7 bases and J gave up 0 bases, with 10 bases separating them. CDR3 sequence: CASTELASYNEQFF. The CDR3 DNA reads as TGTGCCAGCACCGAACTAGCCTCCTACAATGAGCAGTTCTTC.

This clone was picked up many times. The chain joins TRBV7-8 to TRBJ1-5; D uncertain. V was trimmed by 0 bases and J by 8 bases, leaving 11 bases between them. Germline V gene lookup returns CDR1 SGHVS and CDR2 FQNEAQ. CDR3 length equals 14 residues. This CDR3 is CASSLAGGMEPQHF. DNA for the CDR3: TGTGCCAGCAGCTTAGCGGGAGGTATGGAGCCCCAGCATTTT.

This clone appeared a few times. The chain recombines TRBV5-1 with TRBJ1-2; 12 bases fit TRBD1. After removal of 3 bases from V and 7 bases from J, the junction contained 10 bases not matched to a gene. Germline values: CDR1 SGHRS, CDR2 YFSETQ. CDR3 length: 16 amino acids. The CDR3 DNA is TGCGCCAGCAGCTCAGCCCCCGGGACAGGGGGCGGTGGCTACACCTTC. This encodes CASSSAPGTGGGGYTF. Together with reference TRBV5-1 and TRBJ1-2, the CDR3 gives the full variable domain: KAGVTQTPRYLIKTRGQQVTLSCSPISGHRSVSWYQQTPGQGLQFLFEYFSETQRNKGNFPGRFSGRQFSNSRSEMNVSTLELGDSALYLCASSSAPGTGGGGYTFGSGTRLTVV.

The chain joins TRBV20-1 to TRBJ2-7; 10 bases align to TRBD2. The CDR3 spans 19 residues. The junction had 20 bases not matched to a gene; V was cut back by 3 bases and J by 3 bases. Germline V gives CDR1 DFQATT, CDR2 SNEGSKA (reference sequence). DNA for the CDR3: TGCAGTGCTAGTGGCCCCCTTGTGCTTAGCGGGGGGAACTTCTACGAGCAGTACTTC. This codes for CSASGPLVLSGGNFYEQYF.

The chain uses TRBV6-5 and TRBJ1-2; 9 nucleotides agree with TRBD1. V was pared by 6 bases and J by 6 bases, with 11 bases of the junction left unmatched. This CDR3 region has 15 residues. Germline CDR1 and CDR2: MNHEY and SVGAGI. The DNA for the CDR3 is TGTGCCAGCAGAACCGGGACAGGGCGATGGGATGGCTACACCTTC. This codes for CASRTGTGRWDGYTF.